The rows below give T cell receptor beta chains drawn from one sample of a study of T-cell reconstitution after alpha-beta-depleted transplantation in children. MiXCR, run by TCRdb on the PCR reads, gives a single entry per CDR3 protein. The sample has a few hundred thousand distinct CDR3 sequences, roughly 30% seen once. Sequences were derived from PBMCs, sampled before TCRalphabeta/CD19-depleted stem cell transplant. These receptors were taken from a boy in the first two years of life with Wiskott-Aldrich syndrome, due to receive a stem cell transplant. The CDR3 runs from the conserved cysteine through the conserved F or W. The order of the fields is V gene, clone size, D gene, J gene, CDR3 protein, CDR3 DNA. D genes are given only for firm matches. Expanded clones are given a class, and other clones once, few, many or no size at all.

TRBV28,.,.,TRBJ1-4,CASSFRSIYEKLFF,TGTGCCAGCAGTTTTCGGTCCATTTACGAAAAACTGTTTTTT
TRBV30,few,.,TRBJ1-3,CAWSSPRTAGNTIYF,TGTGCCTGGAGTTCCCCCCGGACAGCTGGAAACACCATATATTTT
TRBV12-3/TRBV12-4,many,.,TRBJ1-4,CASSSLEGEKLFF,TGTGCCAGCAGCAGTCTGGAGGGTGAAAAACTGTTTTTT
TRBV5-1,few,TRBD1,TRBJ2-3,CASSMDRASTDTQYF,TGCGCCAGCAGCATGGACAGGGCTAGCACAGATACGCAGTATTTT
TRBV5-1,.,.,TRBJ2-1,CASSPGPVNEQFF,TGCGCCAGCAGCCCCGGACCCGTCAATGAGCAGTTCTTC
TRBV12-3/TRBV12-4,few,TRBD2,TRBJ2-1,CASSSFSGRGNNEQFF,TGTGCCAGCAGTTCCTTTAGCGGGAGGGGGAACAATGAGCAGTTCTTC
TRBV12-3/TRBV12-4,.,TRBD1,TRBJ1-1,CASRKTGELDTEAFF,TGTGCCAGCAGAAAGACAGGGGAGCTGGACACTGAAGCTTTCTTT
TRBV5-1,few,.,TRBJ2-5,CASSIDSQETQYF,TGCGCCAGCAGTATTGACAGTCAAGAGACCCAGTACTTC
TRBV20-1,few,TRBD2,TRBJ2-7,CTGLAGVYEQYF,TGCACCGGACTAGCGGGAGTCTACGAGCAGTACTTC
TRBV14,few,.,TRBJ2-1,CASSQAPFYNEQFF,TGTGCCAGCAGCCAAGCTCCCTTCTACAATGAGCAGTTCTTC
TRBV7-9,few,.,TRBJ2-7,CASSPAHSSYEQYF,TGTGCCAGCAGCCCCGCACACAGCTCCTACGAGCAGTACTTC
TRBV7-2,few,.,TRBJ2-3,CASSLVTISTDTQYF,TGTGCCAGCAGCTTAGTGACTATTAGCACAGATACGCAGTATTTT
TRBV10-3,.,.,TRBJ2-5,CAISDWDQETQYF,TGTGCCATCAGTGATTGGGACCAAGAGACCCAGTACTTC
TRBV12-3/TRBV12-4,.,.,TRBJ1-3,CASRERAGVTGNTIYF,TGTGCCAGCAGGGAGAGGGCAGGGGTGACCGGAAACACCATATATTTT
TRBV20-1,.,.,TRBJ1-1,CSARVLTAHTEAFF,TGCAGTGCTAGAGTCTTGACCGCACACACTGAAGCTTTCTTT
TRBV5-1,.,TRBD1,TRBJ1-1,CASGQGVSTEAFF,TGCGCCAGCGGACAGGGGGTTAGCACTGAAGCTTTCTTT
TRBV14,few,TRBD1,TRBJ1-1,CASSLRDRETEAFF,TGTGCCAGCAGCCTTCGGGACAGGGAGACTGAAGCTTTCTTT
TRBV10-3,.,TRBD1,TRBJ1-5,CAISDGQGYQPQHF,TGTGCCATCAGTGACGGACAGGGCTATCAGCCCCAGCATTTT
TRBV28,few,.,TRBJ2-3,CASSTIGGGRTDTQYF,TGTGCCAGCTCGACAATTGGTGGAGGGCGCACAGATACGCAGTATTTT
TRBV5-1,few,TRBD2,TRBJ2-1,CASSLAVSSGEQFF,TGCGCCAGCAGCTTGGCTGTTTCTAGCGGTGAGCAGTTCTTC
TRBV20-1,.,.,TRBJ1-6,CSAPRPGAGNSPLHF,TGCAGTGCTCCCCGCCCAGGGGCTGGAAATTCACCCCTCCACTTT
TRBV3-1,few,.,TRBJ2-7,CASSQFGTIFLEQYF,TGTGCCAGCAGCCAGTTCGGGACAATCTTTCTCGAGCAGTACTTC
TRBV19,.,.,TRBJ2-6,CASSMRGAGANVLTF,TGTGCCAGTAGTATGAGGGGAGCTGGGGCCAACGTCCTGACTTTC
TRBV12-3/TRBV12-4,.,.,TRBJ2-3,CASSIRSSADTQYF,TGTGCCAGCAGCATACGGAGTAGCGCAGATACGCAGTATTTT
TRBV9,.,.,TRBJ2-7,CASSGGAPYEQYF,TGTGCCAGCAGCGGCGGGGCTCCCTACGAGCAGTACTTC
TRBV19,.,TRBD2,TRBJ2-1,CASSMQMGAGGAYNEQFF,TGTGCCAGTAGTATGCAGATGGGAGCGGGAGGCGCCTACAATGAGCAGTTCTTC
TRBV7-6,.,TRBD2,TRBJ2-2,CASSSPRGEGFSGELFF,TGTGCCAGCAGCTCCCCCCGGGGGGAGGGTTTCTCCGGGGAGCTGTTTTTT
TRBV3-1,.,TRBD2,TRBJ2-4,CASSHGTSGSNIQYF,TGTGCCAGCAGCCACGGGACTAGCGGGAGCAACATTCAGTACTTC
TRBV4-2,many,TRBD2,TRBJ2-5,CASSQDQAGGGTQYF,TGTGCCAGCAGCCAAGACCAAGCGGGAGGTGGAACCCAGTACTTC
TRBV5-5,.,.,TRBJ2-1,CASSLFGVGLSYNEQFF,TGTGCCAGCAGCTTGTTTGGGGTGGGACTCTCCTACAATGAGCAGTTCTTC
TRBV10-2,few,.,TRBJ1-5,CASSERADQPQHF,TGCGCCAGCAGTGAACGGGCAGATCAGCCCCAGCATTTT
TRBV28,few,TRBD1,TRBJ2-5,CASRGTVGTQYF,TGTGCCAGCAGAGGGACAGTGGGGACCCAGTACTTC
TRBV12-3/TRBV12-4,.,TRBD2,TRBJ2-3,CASSLGLASVTDTQYF,TGTGCCAGCAGTTTAGGACTAGCGAGCGTCACAGATACGCAGTATTTT
TRBV10-1,once,.,TRBJ2-3,CASSEFASTDTQYF,TGCGCCAGCAGTGAGTTTGCGAGCACAGATACGCAGTATTTT
TRBV20-1,.,TRBD2,TRBJ2-7,CSARRLAGVVDEQYF,TGCAGTGCGAGACGACTAGCGGGAGTAGTCGACGAGCAGTACTTC